Sequencing of this TCR beta chain was carried out in a study of blood T cell repertoires in COVID-19. Study-level background: Spain, Italy and the United States supplied samples that represented acute and convalescent COVID-19. T cells, B-cell-depleted T cells, or PBMCs provided the cDNA or gDNA that served as material.

Per the original data handling: Counts of nucleated cells, estimated from reference gene primer amplification, were obtained. Some clones are missing from TCRdb's copy, which holds only in-frame ones; the method was immunoSEQ multiplex PCR. V and J calls and clone size come straight from that table; D and trimming were deduced from the DNA. The sample yields 80,000 to 90,000 clones, roughly 89% seen once. This sequence was found in a man aged 60-69 years with acute or convalescent COVID-19. Specimen: peripheral blood.

The CDR3 DNA reads TGTGCCAGCAGTGATGTGGGACAGTTCACAGATACGCAGTATTTT. Translating gives CASSDVGQFTDTQYF. This chain joins TRBV2 and TRBJ2-3; 7 positions match TRBD1. Germline V gene data show CDR1 as SNHLY and CDR2 as FYNNEI. The CDR3 is made up of 15 amino acids. Trimming cost V 3 bases and J 2 bases; bases outside gene matches: 5. Full variable domain (remainder filled in from reference TRBV2 and TRBJ2-3): EPEVTQTPSHQVTQMGQEVILRCVPISNHLYFYWYRQILGQKVEFLVSFYNNEISEKSEIFDDQFSVERPDGSNFTLKIRSTKLEDSAMYFCASSDVGQFTDTQYFGPGTRLTVL.